Below, 27 T cell receptor beta chains from the same sample are listed, as sequenced in a study of graft-versus-host responses after intestinal transplantation. The assay was immunoSEQ multiplex PCR, and TCRdb's table has in-frame clones only and misses some. The sample has 77,000 or so clones, approximately 92% seen once. Sequencing used PBMCs, obtained 98 days after intestinal transplantation. All receptors derive from a human patient who received an intestinal transplant, so some T cells may come from the graft donor.

The CDR3 is CASSHSAKNIQYF. As DNA, the CDR3 is TGTGCCAGCAGCCACAGTGCCAAAAACATTCAGTACTTC. The rearrangement links TRBV16 to TRBJ2-4; D is unresolved. CDR3 length: 13 amino acids. The V gene's germline CDR1 is KGHSY and CDR2 FQNENV. V was pared by 3 bases and J by 1 base, with 4 bases between.

The V call is TRBV7-3, the J call TRBJ2-1; 8 bases match TRBD2. V shed 5 bases and J 7 bases; nucleotides not matched to a gene: 7. Germline V gene lookup returns CDR1 SGHTA and CDR2 FQGTGA. The CDR3 length is 14 residues. DNA for the CDR3: TGTGCCAGCAGCGATAGCGGGGCTGTGAATGAGCAGTTCTTC. Protein sequence: CASSDSGAVNEQFF. Together with reference TRBV7-3 and TRBJ2-1, the CDR3 gives the full variable domain: GAGVSQTPSNKVTEKGKYVELRCDPISGHTALYWYRQSLGQGPEFLIYFQGTGAADDSGLPNDRFFAVRPEGSVSTLKIQRTERGDSAVYLCASSDSGAVNEQFFGPGTRLTVL.

The chain links TRBV5-5 to TRBJ2-7; 10 positions match TRBD1. After removal of 0 bases from V and 4 bases from J, the junction contained 4 bases not matched to a gene. Per the germline V gene, CDR1 is SGHKS and CDR2 is YYEKEE (reference sequence). The CDR3 is 15 amino acids. In DNA form, the CDR3 reads TGTGCCAGCAGCTTGGCCGGGACAGGGGATTACGAGCAGTACTTC. Translated: CASSLAGTGDYEQYF.

The chain uses TRBV28 and TRBJ2-7; D remains ambiguous. The CDR3 length is 13 residues. Trimming took off 4 bases at V and 2 bases at J, with 9 bases between the two ends. Germline V lookup: CDR1 MDHEN, CDR2 SYDVKM. CDR3 protein: CASSWSTPYEQYF. The DNA for the CDR3 is TGTGCCAGCAGTTGGTCCACTCCCTACGAGCAGTACTTC.

The CDR3: CAWMQDYNEQFF. For the CDR3, the DNA is TGTGCCTGGATGCAGGACTACAATGAGCAGTTCTTC. V gene TRBV30 combines with J gene TRBJ2-1; D call uncertain. Germline CDR1 is GTSNPN and CDR2 is SVGIG (reference sequence). The V end was cut by 4 bases, the J end by 3 bases, with 7 bases between. The CDR3 runs to 12 residues.

The CDR3 loop is CASSPLPSGRSSYEQYF. DNA for the CDR3: TGTGCCAGCTCACCACTTCCTAGCGGGAGGAGCTCCTACGAGCAGTACTTC. The rearrangement links TRBV18 to TRBJ2-7; 11 bases are shared with TRBD2. V trimming: 1 base; J trimming: 0 bases; junction bases outside the gene matches: 5. This CDR3 spans 17 amino acids. Germline CDR1 is KGHSH and CDR2 is LQKENI.

This chain joins TRBV6-5 and TRBJ2-1, with 15 bases fitting TRBD2. This CDR3 is built from 15 residues. Germline CDR1 and CDR2: MNHEY and SVGAGI. The ends lost 5 bases at V and 6 bases at J; junction bases unmatched: 2. CDR3 residues: CASSQGLAGGNEQFF. In DNA, the CDR3 is TGTGCCAGCAGTCAGGGACTAGCGGGGGGCAATGAGCAGTTCTTC.

V gene TRBV6-5 combines with J gene TRBJ2-2; D possibly matches TRBD1 or TRBD2 (5 bases each). CDR3 size: 14 residues. The germline V and J ends were trimmed by 0 bases and 5 bases, with 7 bases remaining between them. The germline V gene encodes CDR1 MNHEY and CDR2 SVGAGI. The CDR3 DNA reads TGTGCCAGCAGTTACTCGGGGGTTACCGGGGAGCTGTTTTTT. Translating gives CASSYSGVTGELFF.

This chain uses TRBV4-2 with TRBJ2-3; a weak D match, TRBD2 (7 bases). CDR3 length equals 17 residues. CDR1 is LGHNA, CDR2 YNFKEQ, per germline. V was cut by 3 bases and J by 3 bases, with 19 bases left in between. CDR3 sequence reads: CASSQLSRGAGTDTQYF. CDR3 in DNA: TGTGCCAGCAGCCAGTTATCCCGGGGGGCCGGGACAGATACGCAGTATTTT.

This chain uses TRBV4-1 with TRBJ2-5; D is ambiguous. The CDR3 is 12 amino acids. Germline lookup yields CDR1 MGHRA and CDR2 YSYEKL. V was cut by 1 base and J by 4 bases, with 4 bases left in between. The CDR3: CASSQVRETQYF. In DNA, the CDR3 is TGCGCCAGCAGCCAAGTAAGAGAGACCCAGTACTTC.

This clone was picked up one time. The V call is TRBV23-1, the J call TRBJ2-1, with D possibly being TRBD1 or TRBD2 (6 bases each). TRBV23-1 is treated as an ORF (open reading frame) with a function not yet certain. V was clipped by 5 bases and J by 8 bases, with 16 bases between them. The CDR3 runs 14 residues. CDR3 in amino acids: CASSGTLGGDEQFF. CDR3 sequence (DNA): TGCGCCAGCAGTGGTACCCTGGGGGGCGATGAGCAGTTCTTC.

V usage is TRBV19 and J usage is TRBJ2-3, with D hard to call. The CDR3 sequence is 14 residues long. V gave up 5 bases and J gave up 2 bases, with 11 bases separating them. Germline V lookup: CDR1 LNHDA, CDR2 SQIVND (reference sequence). The CDR3 DNA is TGTGCCAGTAGTTCCGAGCGCGTCACAGATACGCAGTATTTT. This encodes CASSSERVTDTQYF.

The chain has TRBV28 and TRBJ2-1; 16 bases match TRBD2. Germline CDR1 and CDR2: MDHEN and SYDVKM. V lost 6 bases to trimming and J lost 5 bases; unmatched junction nucleotides: 16. The CDR3 sequence is 20 residues long. In DNA form, the CDR3 reads TGTGCCAGCAGCCCCCTCCCCGGGACTAGCGGGAGGGTAATCGACAATGAGCAGTTCTTC. It codes for CASSPLPGTSGRVIDNEQFF. Complete variable domain (other parts from reference TRBV28 and TRBJ2-1): DVKVTQSSRYLVKRTGEKVFLECVQDMDHENMFWYRQDPGLGLRLIYFSYDVKMKEKGDIPEGYSVSREKKERFSLILESASTNQTSMYLCASSPLPGTSGRVIDNEQFFGPGTRLTVL.

The chain employs TRBV5-6 and TRBJ1-1; unclear D gene. Trimming took 7 bases from V and 0 from J, leaving 7 bases between them. The CDR3 length is 12 residues. Germline V lookup: CDR1 SGHDT, CDR2 YYEEEE. CDR3 DNA sequence: TGTGCCAGCGGCACGATGAACACTGAAGCTTTCTTT. Translated: CASGTMNTEAFF.

The CDR3 DNA is TGTGCCAGCAGCACAGGACAGGGGGCTGTTGAAGCTTTCTTT. Translating gives CASSTGQGAVEAFF. The genes are TRBV7-6 and TRBJ1-1; 11 nucleotides align to TRBD1. There are 14 residues in the CDR3. Germline V gives CDR1 SGHVS, CDR2 FNYEAQ. V gave up 5 bases and J gave up 7 bases; unmatched junction bases: 6.

CDR3 bases: TGTGCCAGCGTTTTTAGCACAGATACGCAGTATTTT. Protein sequence: CASVFSTDTQYF. The chain couples TRBV6-5 to TRBJ2-3, with D uncertain. Per germline, CDR1 MNHEY and CDR2 SVGAGI. CDR3 length equals 12 residues. V lost 8 bases to trimming and J lost 0 bases, with 6 bases between them.

This chain uses TRBV21-1 with TRBJ2-7; TRBD2, as called in the table, went unchecked against the DNA. TRBV21-1 is noted as a pseudogene. CDR3 size: 16 residues. As DNA, the CDR3 is TGTGCCAGCAGCAAACCCTTGCCCCGGTCGTCCCACGAGCAGTACTTC. Protein sequence: CASSKPLPRSSHEQYF.

This clone was recorded once. This chain uses TRBV7-9 with TRBJ2-5; D uncertain. Gene TRBJ2-7 matches the end of the DNA better, so the J call may be wrong. The CDR3 length is 16 residues. Germline-derived CDR1 and CDR2 are SEHNR and FQNEAQ (reference sequence). The CDR3: CASSPDYGEPRYEQYF. CDR3 nucleotide sequence: TGTGCCAGCAGCCCTGATTATGGCGAGCCACGATACGAGCAGTACTTC.

V and J are TRBV6-5 and TRBJ2-5; 9 nucleotides align to TRBD1. CDR1 and CDR2 from the germline V gene are MNHEY and SVGAGI. The CDR3 extends over 14 amino acids. Unmatched junction bases numbered 6, after V lost 6 bases and J lost 4 bases. Written as DNA, the CDR3 is TGTGCCAGCAGCCTAAACAGGGGGCGAGAGACCCAGTACTTC. Encoded protein: CASSLNRGRETQYF.

The V gene is TRBV7-9, the J gene TRBJ2-5; 7 bases agree with TRBD2. The germline CDR1 and CDR2 sequences are SEHNR and FQNEAQ (reference sequence). After removal of 5 bases from V and 5 bases from J, the junction contained 11 bases not matched to a gene. The CDR3 has 15 amino acids. The CDR3 region is CASSPRGLEQETQYF. CDR3 bases: TGTGCCAGCAGCCCGCGAGGACTAGAGCAGGAGACCCAGTACTTC. The variable domain in full, with the rest retrieved from reference TRBV7-9 and TRBJ2-5, is DTGVSQNPRHKITKRGQNVTFRCDPISEHNRLYWYRQTLGQGPEFLTYFQNEAQLEKSRLLSDRFSAERPKGSFSTLEIQRTEQGDSAMYLCASSPRGLEQETQYFGPGTRLLVL.

The chain uses TRBV28 and TRBJ2-6; 7 positions agree with TRBD1. This CDR3 comprises 14 residues. CDR1 is MDHEN, CDR2 SYDVKM, per germline. Trimming took 6 bases from V and 1 from J; bases not matched to a gene: 0. The CDR3 spells CASRTGSGANVLTF. The CDR3 DNA reads TGTGCCAGCAGGACAGGGTCTGGGGCCAACGTCCTGACTTTC.

The rearrangement joins TRBV5-4 to TRBJ1-2; the match to TRBD1 covers 8 bases. Germline CDR1 is SGHNT and CDR2 is YYREEE (reference sequence). V trimming: 1 base; J trimming: 8 bases; junction bases outside the gene matches: 7. The CDR3 is made up of 14 amino acids. The DNA of the CDR3 is TGTGCCAGCAGCTTGTATCAGGGGGCATACGGCTACACCTTC. Translation gives CASSLYQGAYGYTF. Looking up the rest from reference TRBV5-4 and TRBJ1-2 gives the full variable domain: ETGVTQSPTHLIKTRGQQVTLRCSSQSGHNTVSWYQQALGQGPQFIFQYYREEENGRGNFPPRFSGLQFPNYSSELNVNALELDDSALYLCASSLYQGAYGYTFGSGTRLTVV.

The chain uses TRBV5-4 and TRBJ1-3; D perhaps matches TRBD1 (6 bases). The V gene lost 4 bases and the J gene lost 4 bases, with 12 bases spanning the gap. Germline CDR1 SGHNT, CDR2 YYREEE (reference sequence). CDR3 length: 14 residues. CDR3 sequence reads: CASSPGTPGNTIYF. Here the CDR3 DNA reads TGTGCCAGCAGCCCCGGGACACCGGGAAACACCATATATTTT.

The V and J genes are TRBV19 and TRBJ1-5; no definite D call. V lost 3 bases, J lost 4 bases, and 7 bases lay in between. Germline V gene sequence: CDR1 LNHDA, CDR2 SQIVND (reference sequence). The CDR3 has 13 residues. CDR3 region: CASSISENQPQHF. As DNA, the CDR3 is TGTGCCAGTAGTATTAGCGAAAATCAGCCCCAGCATTTT.

V gene TRBV19 combines with J gene TRBJ1-3; TRBD1 might be the D (5 bases). The CDR3 length is 14 residues. Trimming stripped 7 bases from V and 0 bases from J, with 10 bases between. CDR1 and CDR2 from the germline V gene are LNHDA and SQIVND (reference sequence). The CDR3 DNA sequence: TGTGCCAGTACGGGACCCCTCTCTGGAAACACCATATATTTT. Encoded protein: CASTGPLSGNTIYF.

V usage is TRBV2 and J usage is TRBJ1-5; D is possibly TRBD1 (6 bases). The CDR3 length is 17 residues. From germline, CDR1 is SNHLY and CDR2 FYNNEI. The V end was cut by 2 bases, the J end by 2 bases, with 16 bases between. DNA for the CDR3: TGTGCCAGCAGTGAATACTGGGACATCGGGCGCAATCAGCCCCAGCATTTT. It translates to CASSEYWDIGRNQPQHF.

The sample holds one count of this clone. One end of the junction varies from germline; a read error may be responsible. Other DNA variants within this sample encode the same CDR3. The chain joins TRBV28 to TRBJ2-1; D uncertain. CDR1 and CDR2 (germline): MDHEN, SYDVKM. The CDR3 consists of 12 residues. In DNA form, the CDR3 reads TGTGCCAGCAGTTTACCCTCGAATGAACAGTTCTTC. Protein: CASSLPSNEQFF.